The present T cell receptor beta chain was sequenced within a study of T cells expressing NK-cell markers (TCRdb year 2020). Regarding the research as a whole: TCR beta-chain repertoires were profiled in sorted CD3+CD56+NKG2C+, CD3+CD56+NKG2C- and CD3+CD56-NKG2C+ T-cell subsets from several donors. Of the eight sequenced donors, seven were found to be HCMV-seropositive and one was found to be HCMV-seronegative. The eight sequenced donors were randomly selected healthy volunteers, three men and five women. Sequencing of the libraries produced 2 x 150 bp reads on Illumina HiSeq 2000/2500, MiSeq or NextSeq. On the study overall, not on this receptor specifically: In roughly six donors, the dominant CD3+CD56+NKG2C+ clonotypes ranked among the top 10 CD8+ clonotypes, making up roughly 1.0-8% of CD8+ T cells. Those dominant clonotypes were again the most abundant among CD3+CD56-NKG2C+ cells in a handful of donors, at about 25-65%. Whether the expanded NKG2C-expressing T cell clones were specific for HCMV antigens was left unclear.

Inclusive of the bounding cysteine and phenylalanine, the CDR3 is 14 residues long. DNA is not recorded here. Looking up the germline V gene yields CDR1 MGHRA and CDR2 YSYEKL. Points on this clonotype: Its antigen remains undetermined.

TCRdb names Illumina HiSeq 2000 as the instrument used. TCR beta cDNA libraries were made by 5'RACE template switching that added a universal primer site and unique molecular identifiers. cDNA synthesis was primed from the TCR beta constant segment, followed by two successive PCR amplification steps. As for the authors' bioinformatics: MIGEC handled demultiplexing of the reads and grouping by UMI, while MiTCR was used to assemble and quantify clonotypes. Only TCR cDNA sequences supported by at least two reads were kept to exclude erroneous sequences. The tcR package was used for downstream repertoire analysis, with clonotypes matched between fractions based on CDR3 nucleotide sequence plus V segment. VDJmatch was used to annotate antigen specificity against VDJdb, with one amino acid substitution in CDR3 permitted. Following reprocessing of the reads by TCRdb, the data hold one row per CDR3 protein sequence and no DNA is available. The V and J calls were determined by TCRdb, not by the authors. The sample's table lists a count of about 180,000 distinct CDR3 sequences. Around 21% of the sample rests with the top ten.

To determine HCMV serostatus, a commercial ELISA kit was used to detect HCMV-specific IgG in serum. Ficoll density gradient centrifugation was used to isolate peripheral blood mononuclear cells from blood. The TCR comes from a man aged 18-69 years in good health. Sequencing was carried out using blood T cells: a sorted CD56 or NKG2C T cell subset, CD4+ or CD8+ T cells, or bulk PBMC T cells (not recorded which). The V and J segments used are TRBV4-1 and TRBJ2-1; with no DNA, the TCRdb D assignment of TRBD2 cannot be verified. The CDR3 region reads CASSRAGGMDEQFF.